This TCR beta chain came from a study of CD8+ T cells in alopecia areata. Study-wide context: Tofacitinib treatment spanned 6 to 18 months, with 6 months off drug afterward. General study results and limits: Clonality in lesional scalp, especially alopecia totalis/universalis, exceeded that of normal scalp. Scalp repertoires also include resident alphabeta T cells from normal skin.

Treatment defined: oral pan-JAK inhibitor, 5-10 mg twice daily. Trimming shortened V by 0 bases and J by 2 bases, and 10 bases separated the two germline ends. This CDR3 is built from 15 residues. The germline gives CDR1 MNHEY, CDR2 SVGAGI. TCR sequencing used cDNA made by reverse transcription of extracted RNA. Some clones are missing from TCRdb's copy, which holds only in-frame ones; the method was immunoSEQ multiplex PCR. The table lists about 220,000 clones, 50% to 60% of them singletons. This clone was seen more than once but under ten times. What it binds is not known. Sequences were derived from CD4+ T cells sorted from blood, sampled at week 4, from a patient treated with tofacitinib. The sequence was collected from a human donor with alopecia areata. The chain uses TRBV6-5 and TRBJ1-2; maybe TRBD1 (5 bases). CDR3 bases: TGTGCCAGCAGTTACTCGAGTAAGGGGAACTATGGCTACACCTTC. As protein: CASSYSSKGNYGYTF.